Below, 22 T cell receptor beta chains from the same sample are listed, as sequenced in a study of cytomegalovirus exposure and HLA in healthy donors. PCR used 60 Vbeta primers and 13 Jbeta primers. Sequencing used immunoSEQ multiplex PCR; TCRdb keeps in-frame clones, though not all of them. The sample carries 200,000 to 300,000 clones, roughly 87% recorded once. The sequencing input was PBMCs. Every receptor here comes from a woman aged 35 to 49 in good health and CMV-seropositive.

The chain carries TRBV30 and TRBJ2-7; TRBD1 matches at 11 bases. This CDR3 region has 12 residues. Trimming at V came to 2 bases and at J to 7 bases, leaving 1 base not matched to a gene. The germline V gene encodes CDR1 GTSNPN and CDR2 SVGIG (reference sequence). The CDR3 loop is CAWSWDRGEQYF. DNA for the CDR3: TGTGCCTGGAGTTGGGACAGGGGGGAGCAGTACTTC.

This chain uses TRBV7-6 with TRBJ2-4, with a possible D match to TRBD1 (6 bases). Between the trimmed V and J ends, which lost 5 bases and 4 bases, there was a span of 21 bases. This CDR3 has 17 amino acids. From germline, CDR1 is SGHVS and CDR2 FNYEAQ. In DNA, the CDR3 is TGTGCCAGCAGCCCGCTCTATTTACAGGGACCAAAAAACATTCAGTACTTC. It codes for CASSPLYLQGPKNIQYF.

The gene calls are TRBV7-2 and TRBJ1-1; TRBD1 agrees at 9 bases. Germline CDR1 reads SGHTA; CDR2 reads FQGNSA. The V segment lost 4 bases and the J segment 8 bases; nucleotides outside the gene matches: 8. The CDR3 contains 14 residues. The CDR3 reads CASSYRGTGSEAFF. In DNA form, the CDR3 reads TGTGCCAGCAGCTATAGGGGGACAGGGTCAGAAGCTTTCTTT.

The chain joins TRBV6-5 to TRBJ1-2, with 10 bases fitting TRBD1. V was pared by 4 bases and J by 1 base, with 6 bases of the junction left unmatched. The CDR3 has 16 residues. Germline assignment: CDR1 MNHEY and CDR2 SVGAGI. CDR3 sequence (DNA): TGTGCCAGCAGTTCGGGACAGGGGACTCTTAACTATGGCTACACCTTC. Translated: CASSSGQGTLNYGYTF.

The chain employs TRBV5-1 and TRBJ2-1, with 9 bases fitting TRBD1. This CDR3 spans 16 amino acids. Germline CDR1 is SGHRS and CDR2 is YFSETQ. With 5 bases clipped from V and 9 bases from J, the junction kept 15 bases outside the gene matches. The CDR3 spells CASRVTGTGIVSEQFF. The CDR3 DNA follows: TGCGCCAGCAGAGTGACCGGGACAGGGATCGTCTCTGAGCAGTTCTTC.

This rearrangement joins TRBV28 to TRBJ1-4, with TRBD1 matching over 8 bases. Trimming removed 6 bases from V and 7 bases from J; junction bases left unmatched: 7. The CDR3 is 14 residues long. The germline V gene encodes CDR1 MDHEN and CDR2 SYDVKM. CDR3 DNA sequence: TGTGCCAGCAGCTCAGGGGGCGTGGGTGAAAAACTGTTTTTT. This translates into CASSSGGVGEKLFF.

V usage is TRBV10-3 and J usage is TRBJ2-3; 8 positions agree with TRBD1. The germline V gene encodes CDR1 ENHRY and CDR2 SYGVKD. V shed 6 bases, J shed 3 bases, and the junction held 2 bases outside the gene matches. The CDR3 length is 13 residues. CDR3 DNA: TGTGCCATCAGCCGGACAGGGACAGATACGCAGTATTTT. Protein: CAISRTGTDTQYF.

The V and J genes are TRBV6-5 and TRBJ1-1, with D maybe TRBD1 (5 bases). The CDR3 is 15 amino acids. Germline-derived CDR1 and CDR2 are MNHEY and SVGAGI. Trimming removed 6 bases from V and 3 bases from J, with 17 bases in between. CDR3 loop: CASRQEAGWHTEAFF. DNA for the CDR3: TGTGCCAGCAGGCAAGAAGCAGGGTGGCACACTGAAGCTTTCTTT.

On this clone itself: In the same sample, other DNA sequences code for this CDR3. The chain combines TRBV5-1 with TRBJ2-1; 7 bases fit TRBD1. The CDR3 contains 16 residues. Per the germline V gene, CDR1 is SGHRS and CDR2 is YFSETQ. V trimming: 0 bases; J trimming: 5 bases; junction bases outside the gene matches: 8. The DNA of the CDR3 is TGCGCCAGCAGCTTGGACCCCTCGGGACAGAACAATGAGCAGTTCTTC. It specifies CASSLDPSGQNNEQFF.

This clone was seen a single time. The V call is TRBV6-5, the J call TRBJ1-2; possibly TRBD1 for D (5 bases). This CDR3 comprises 14 residues. The ends were cut back, 5 bases at V and 2 bases at J, with 12 bases in the middle. Germline loops: CDR1 MNHEY, CDR2 SVGAGI. This CDR3 reads CASSASRANYGYTF. CDR3 bases: TGTGCCAGCAGTGCGTCCAGGGCAAACTATGGCTACACCTTC.

Only a few counts were recorded for this clone. The rearrangement uses TRBV5-4 and TRBJ1-4; 7 bases line up with TRBD1. Germline V CDR1 and CDR2: SGHNT, YYREEE (reference sequence). This CDR3 is 18 amino acids long. With 4 bases clipped from V and 1 base from J, the junction kept 13 bases outside the gene matches. The CDR3 sequence: CASSRLSRDSQTNEKLFF. CDR3 in DNA: TGTGCCAGCAGCCGATTAAGCCGGGACAGCCAAACTAATGAAAAACTGTTTTTT.

This clone showed up just a few times. This chain uses TRBV5-1 with TRBJ2-3; no definite D call. Trimming took off 7 bases at V and 0 bases at J, with 6 bases between the two ends. The length of the CDR3 is 12 residues. In germline, CDR1 is SGHRS, CDR2 YFSETQ. CDR3 region: CASRTSTDTQYF. The CDR3 DNA is TGCGCCAGCCGCACTAGCACAGATACGCAGTATTTT.

The V and J genes are TRBV27 and TRBJ2-3; 8 bases fit TRBD2. Looked up from germline, CDR1 is MNHEY and CDR2 is SMNVEV (reference sequence). The CDR3 extends over 19 amino acids. The junction had 17 bases not matched to a gene; V was cut back by 6 bases and J by 0 bases. CDR3 DNA sequence: TGTGCCAGCAGGATCCTTTACTCCTACGGCGGGGGGAGCACAGATACGCAGTATTTT. Its protein product is CASRILYSYGGGSTDTQYF.

The gene calls are TRBV19 and TRBJ1-2; 10 bases align to TRBD1. Looked up from germline, CDR1 is LNHDA and CDR2 is SQIVND (reference sequence). With 6 bases clipped from V and 4 bases from J, the junction kept 14 bases outside the gene matches. The CDR3 runs to 17 residues. The CDR3 DNA is TGTGCCAGTAGCCCCGGGACAGGGGTGGCAGGGGGCTATGGCTACACCTTC. It yields the protein CASSPGTGVAGGYGYTF.

The chain couples TRBV6-1 to TRBJ1-1; possibly TRBD1 for D (5 bases). Germline values: CDR1 MNHNS, CDR2 SASEGT. The CDR3 has 14 residues. V dropped 4 bases and J dropped 4 bases, with 13 bases sitting between them. The CDR3 loop is CASSAIRGGTEAFF. Here the CDR3 DNA reads TGTGCCAGCAGTGCCATTCGGGGGGGCACTGAAGCTTTCTTT.

CDR3 residues: CASSRGQGAGETQYF. In nucleotides, the CDR3 is TGCGCCAGCAGCAGAGGACAGGGGGCCGGGGAGACCCAGTACTTC. The chain recombines TRBV5-1 with TRBJ2-5, with 11 bases matching TRBD1. Germline CDR1 reads SGHRS; CDR2 reads YFSETQ. V lost 4 bases to trimming and J lost 5 bases; unmatched junction nucleotides: 7. The CDR3 is made up of 15 amino acids.

This chain joins TRBV29-1 and TRBJ2-3; a weak D match, TRBD1 (6 bases). The germline CDR1 and CDR2 sequences are SQVTM and ANQGSEA. The CDR3 loop spans 14 amino acids. Trimming pared 3 bases from V and 6 bases from J, leaving 16 bases between. The CDR3 nucleotides read TGCAGCGTTGAGGAGGTCAGGGGATTCGATACGCAGTATTTT. Its translation: CSVEEVRGFDTQYF.

V and J are TRBV6-6 and TRBJ1-4; 10 bases map to TRBD1. Germline lookup yields CDR1 MNHNY and CDR2 SVGAGI (reference sequence). This CDR3 has 14 residues. J lost 7 bases, V lost 5 bases, and 4 bases had no gene match. The CDR3, as DNA: TGTGCCAGCAGTCCGGGACAGGGGATTGAAAAACTGTTTTTT. Translation gives CASSPGQGIEKLFF.

V gene TRBV2 combines with J gene TRBJ2-1, with a possible D match to TRBD2 (5 bases). V was shortened by 4 bases and J by 12 bases, with 19 bases between the two germline ends. The CDR3 extends over 14 amino acids. Germline assignment: CDR1 SNHLY and CDR2 FYNNEI. The CDR3 DNA reads TGTGCCAGCAGTGTTGATTCCCCCGTAGGAGGGCAGTTCTTC. Amino acid sequence: CASSVDSPVGGQFF.

The chain uses TRBV11-1 and TRBJ2-2; D gene uncertain. The V gene's germline CDR1 is SGHAT and CDR2 FQDESV (reference sequence). This CDR3 is built from 15 residues. V was trimmed by 3 bases and J by 0 bases, leaving 8 bases between them. The CDR3 bases are TGTGCCAGCAGCTTTTCTTATACGAACACCGGGGAGCTGTTTTTT. It translates to CASSFSYTNTGELFF.

This chain uses TRBV7-8 with TRBJ2-1; the match to TRBD2 covers 10 bases. The CDR3 is 15 amino acids. The J segment lost 7 bases and the V segment lost 2 bases, leaving 5 bases of the junction unmatched. The germline gives CDR1 SGHVS, CDR2 FQNEAQ. The CDR3 loop is CASSLPGLAWNEQFF. DNA for the CDR3: TGTGCCAGCAGCTTACCGGGACTAGCGTGGAATGAGCAGTTCTTC.

This clone has only a few counts. This sequence joins TRBV9 and TRBJ2-1; 8 bases map to TRBD2. The CDR3 loop spans 15 amino acids. CDR1 and CDR2 (germline): SGDLS, YYNGEE. V was pared by 0 bases and J by 4 bases, with 3 bases of the junction left unmatched. CDR3 DNA sequence: TGTGCCAGCAGCGTAGAGACTAGCGCTTACAATGAGCAGTTCTTC. Translated: CASSVETSAYNEQFF.